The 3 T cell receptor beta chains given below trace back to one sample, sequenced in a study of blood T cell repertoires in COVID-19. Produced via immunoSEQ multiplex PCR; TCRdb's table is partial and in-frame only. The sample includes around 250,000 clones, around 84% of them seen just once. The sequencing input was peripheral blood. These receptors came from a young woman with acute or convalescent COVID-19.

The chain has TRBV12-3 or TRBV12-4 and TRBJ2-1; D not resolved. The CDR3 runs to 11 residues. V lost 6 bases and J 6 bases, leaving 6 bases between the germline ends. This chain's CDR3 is CASSHSNEQFF. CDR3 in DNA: TGTGCCAGCAGCCACAGCAATGAGCAGTTCTTC.

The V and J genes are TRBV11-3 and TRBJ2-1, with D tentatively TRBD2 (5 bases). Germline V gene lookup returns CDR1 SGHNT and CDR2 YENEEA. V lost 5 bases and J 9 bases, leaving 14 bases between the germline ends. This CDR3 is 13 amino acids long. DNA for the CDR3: TGTGCCAGCAGCCCCCGGGGAGCGGCTGAGCAGTTCTTC. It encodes CASSPRGAAEQFF.

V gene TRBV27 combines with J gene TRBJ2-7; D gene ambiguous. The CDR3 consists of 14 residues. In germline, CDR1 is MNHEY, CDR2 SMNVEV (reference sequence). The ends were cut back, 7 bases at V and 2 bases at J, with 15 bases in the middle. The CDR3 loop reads CASNELNSPYEQYF. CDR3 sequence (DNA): TGTGCCAGCAACGAGCTAAATTCCCCCTACGAGCAGTACTTC.